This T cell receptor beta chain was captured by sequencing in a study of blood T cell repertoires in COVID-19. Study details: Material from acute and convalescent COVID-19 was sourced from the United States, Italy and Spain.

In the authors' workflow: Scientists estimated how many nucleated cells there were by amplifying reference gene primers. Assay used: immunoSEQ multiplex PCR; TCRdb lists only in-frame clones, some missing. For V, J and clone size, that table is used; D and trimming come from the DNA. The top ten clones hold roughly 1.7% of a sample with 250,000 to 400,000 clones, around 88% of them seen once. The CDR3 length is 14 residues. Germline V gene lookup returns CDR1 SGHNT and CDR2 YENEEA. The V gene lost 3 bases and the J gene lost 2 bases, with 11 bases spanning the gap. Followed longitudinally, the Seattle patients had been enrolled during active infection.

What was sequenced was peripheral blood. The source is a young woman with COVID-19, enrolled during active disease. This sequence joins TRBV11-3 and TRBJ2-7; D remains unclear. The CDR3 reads CASSFVRNTYEQYF. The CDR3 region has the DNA TGTGCCAGCAGCTTTGTCAGAAACACCTACGAGCAGTACTTC.